These T cell receptor beta chains were read from a single sample in a study of T cell responses to AZD1222 COVID-19 vaccine. Sequencing used immunoSEQ multiplex PCR; TCRdb keeps in-frame clones, though not all of them. The repertoire holds approximately 73,000 clones, with about 84% as singletons. The source material was peripheral blood, sampled on day 0 of AZD1222 vaccination. These receptors were obtained from an adult in good health. Both conserved end residues are part of each CDR3. The D gene is left open where the match is weak. Size is omitted from some rows. Given values are once, few, many or a class for expanded clones.

D gene,J gene,V gene,CDR3 length,clone size,CDR3 protein
TRBD1,TRBJ1-1,TRBV3-1/TRBV3-2,15,NA,CASSQTGGANTEAFF
TRBD2,TRBJ2-1,TRBV6-1,17,NA,CASSDKASGGAQNEQFF
NA,TRBJ2-3,TRBV5-8,15,NA,CASSSYSGGTDTQYF
TRBD1,TRBJ1-5,TRBV16,16,NA,CASSPRDRGGNQPQHF
NA,TRBJ1-2,TRBV7-8,17,NA,CASSLGAPALIAYGYTF
NA,TRBJ1-4,TRBV19,15,NA,CASEPGRGTNEKLFF
NA,TRBJ1-1,TRBV7-2,13,NA,CASRRNLNTEAFF
NA,TRBJ2-3,TRBV15,15,few,CATSRDRGPADTQYF
NA,TRBJ2-7,TRBV5-6,16,NA,CASSLEGLGTDYEQYF
NA,TRBJ2-3,TRBV15,15,NA,CATSRVGDITDTQYF
NA,TRBJ2-3,TRBV2,14,NA,CASLILTSTDTQYF
TRBD2,TRBJ2-7,TRBV9,14,NA,CASSGGTISYEQYF
TRBD1,TRBJ2-4,TRBV6-2/TRBV6-3,13,NA,CASSEGQNNIQYF
NA,TRBJ2-7,TRBV19,12,NA,CASSMTWDEQYF
TRBD1,TRBJ1-5,TRBV18,15,once,CASSRQGEAGQPQHF
NA,TRBJ1-1,TRBV7-8,13,once,CASSPRRDTEAFF
TRBD1,TRBJ1-5,TRBV4-1,18,NA,CASSQDGDRQGSNQPQHF
TRBD2,TRBJ2-2,TRBV24-1,16,NA,CATSDSQREGRRELFF
NA,TRBJ2-2,TRBV27,17,NA,CASSRRGFESNTGELFF
TRBD2,TRBJ2-3,TRBV3-1/TRBV3-2,14,few,CASRTSGSTDTQYF
NA,TRBJ1-1,TRBV19,16,NA,CASSPNLGGSDTEAFF
NA,TRBJ2-7,TRBV5-6,18,NA,CASSSVAVGAGVGYEQYF
NA,TRBJ2-7,TRBV14,16,NA,CASSQAGILRVYEQYF
TRBD1,TRBJ1-6,TRBV7-2,15,few,CASSSGGQDQSPLHF
NA,TRBJ2-3,TRBV24-1,15,NA,CATSATGGGADTQYF
TRBD1,TRBJ2-5,TRBV18,14,NA,CASSPNRGQETQYF
NA,TRBJ1-1,TRBV18,16,once,CASSPIMGVMGTEAFF
NA,TRBJ1-3,TRBV12-5,15,NA,CASGSRGSSGNTIYF
NA,TRBJ1-2,TRBV4-2,19,NA,CASSQDRRRWAGYGRGYTF
NA,TRBJ1-6,TRBV11-2,16,NA,CASSLNQGFRDSPLHF
NA,TRBJ2-3,TRBV4-1,14,NA,CASSQEADTDTQYF
NA,TRBJ1-3,TRBV4-1,15,NA,CASSQEQVAGNTIYF
NA,TRBJ1-6,TRBV27,16,NA,CASNRAGTPYNSPLHF
TRBD1,TRBJ2-3,TRBV5-6,17,NA,CASSGRTGWASTDTQYF
NA,TRBJ2-5,TRBV19,15,NA,CASTSSMEPQETQYF
NA,TRBJ2-1,TRBV15,15,NA,CATSRGGRGGDEQFF
TRBD2,TRBJ2-7,TRBV7-2,14,few,CASSSTSGSYEQYF
TRBD1,TRBJ2-7,TRBV6-5,14,NA,CASRGTGQGYEQYF
NA,TRBJ2-1,TRBV19,13,NA,CASSIDRHNEQFF
NA,TRBJ1-5,TRBV7-8,13,few,CASSTLSNQPQHF
TRBD1,TRBJ2-6,TRBV7-8,19,NA,CASSLILRQGIGRANVLTF
NA,TRBJ2-3,TRBV6-2/TRBV6-3,15,NA,CASSYSAGATDTQYF
NA,TRBJ1-1,TRBV30,12,NA,CAWEGIGTEAFF
NA,TRBJ2-3,TRBV11-2,13,NA,CASSLDPPDTQYF
NA,TRBJ2-2,TRBV6-5,14,NA,CASRARATTGELFF
NA,TRBJ2-7,TRBV2,15,few,CASIEGMMGSYEQYF
NA,TRBJ1-2,TRBV19,12,NA,CASSIETYGYTF
NA,TRBJ2-1,TRBV5-6,14,once,CASSYPGYGEEQFF
TRBD1,TRBJ2-7,TRBV7-9,13,NA,CASRGRDSYEQYF
NA,TRBJ2-2,TRBV7-2,15,NA,CASSPQGTDTGELFF
TRBD1,TRBJ1-5,TRBV20-1,14,NA,CSASSRGRNQPQHF
TRBD2,TRBJ2-3,TRBV18,16,NA,CASSAVAGGPADTQYF
TRBD2,TRBJ2-7,TRBV5-1,18,NA,CASSLDLAGGQSPYEQYF
TRBD2,TRBJ2-3,TRBV9,16,NA,CASSAGLAGVTDTQYF